This record concerns one T cell receptor (beta chain) sequence. This specimen comes from a study of Ad26.COV2.S vaccination and SARS-CoV-2 variants. Treatment specified: over 15 received Ad26.COV2.S at low or high dose, single or two shots; about five received placebo; per-sample allocation not given. Sampling took place 63 days after the first vaccine or placebo injection. An Ad26 vector carrying the Wuhan-strain SARS-CoV-2 spike served as the vaccine. Using immunoSEQ multiplex PCR, the repertoire was profiled, and TCRdb retains in-frame clones only, with some absent. Counted here are about 400,000 clones, about nine tenths occurring once; the ten biggest clones make up about 2%. The CDR3 length is 13 residues. Germline loops: CDR1 KGHSH, CDR2 LQKENI. Between the trimmed V and J ends, which lost 4 bases and 6 bases, there was a span of 10 bases.

The V and J genes are TRBV18 and TRBJ1-5; possibly TRBD1 for D (6 bases). The source is a person between 18 and 65 years old who received the Ad26.COV2.S COVID-19 vaccine or a placebo. This specimen consisted of peripheral blood, obtained in a trial of Ad26.COV2.S vaccine versus placebo. The chain's CDR3 is CASSRPGVQPQHF. In nucleotides, the CDR3 is TGTGCCAGCTCACGGCCAGGGGTTCAGCCCCAGCATTTT.